The 8 T cell receptor beta chains presented below share a single source sample, sequenced in a study of blood T cell repertoires in COVID-19. Using immunoSEQ multiplex PCR, the repertoire was profiled, and TCRdb retains in-frame clones only, with some absent. Of approximately 200,000 clones in the sample, about 83% are singletons; the top ten hold more than 7.5%. The sequenced sample consisted of PBMCs or T cells enriched from blood (not recorded which). Source of these receptors: a woman in her 30s who had recovered from COVID-19.

The chain carries TRBV2 and TRBJ2-7; TRBD2 matches at 11 bases. The CDR3 has 15 residues. V lost 6 bases and J lost 6; bases outside the gene matches: 10. Germline V gives CDR1 SNHLY, CDR2 FYNNEI. CDR3 in DNA: TGTGCCAGCAGAAGAACTAGCGGGAGCTCCCGCGAGCAGTACTTC. Its protein is CASRRTSGSSREQYF. Looking up the rest from reference TRBV2 and TRBJ2-7 gives the full variable domain: EPEVTQTPSHQVTQMGQEVILRCVPISNHLYFYWYRQILGQKVEFLVSFYNNEISEKSEIFDDQFSVERPDGSNFTLKIRSTKLEDSAMYFCASRRTSGSSREQYFGPGTRLTVT.

The V call is TRBV29-1, the J call TRBJ1-1, with 10 bases identical to TRBD1. This CDR3 contains 13 residues. Losses at the gene ends were 8 bases for V and 5 bases for J; bases not matched to a gene: 8. Germline V lookup: CDR1 SQVTM, CDR2 ANQGSEA. The DNA for the CDR3 is TGCAGCATAGACAGGGGGCGTGCTACTGAAGCTTTCTTT. Amino acid sequence: CSIDRGRATEAFF.

This clone was detected only once. The V gene is TRBV5-1, the J gene TRBJ2-3; TRBD1 aligns across 11 bases. This CDR3 is built from 15 residues. Germline CDR1 reads SGHRS; CDR2 reads YFSETQ. Germline trimming cut 4 bases from V and 5 bases from J; bases unmatched to any gene: 6. The CDR3 DNA reads as TGCGCCAGCAGCGAGCCGGGACAGGGGGAAGATACGCAGTATTTT. Amino acids: CASSEPGQGEDTQYF.

CDR3 DNA: TGTGCCAGCCGGGGACAGGATCAGCCCCAGCATTTT. Translated: CASRGQDQPQHF. The chain employs TRBV19 and TRBJ1-5; TRBD1 agrees at 8 bases. V dropped 9 bases and J dropped 5; count of bases not matched to a gene: 3. Germline assignment: CDR1 LNHDA and CDR2 SQIVND (reference sequence). This CDR3 has 12 amino acids.

V is TRBV7-9 and J is TRBJ2-5; TRBD1 is a possible D gene (5 bases). Looked up from germline, CDR1 is SEHNR and CDR2 is FQNEAQ (reference sequence). The CDR3 loop spans 14 amino acids. V lost 2 bases and J lost 2, with 9 bases in between. The CDR3, as DNA: TGTGCCAGCAGCTTATGGGGCTCGCAAGAGACCCAGTACTTC. It is translated as CASSLWGSQETQYF. The full variable domain, rest sourced from reference TRBV7-9 and TRBJ2-5, is DTGVSQNPRHKITKRGQNVTFRCDPISEHNRLYWYRQTLGQGPEFLTYFQNEAQLEKSRLLSDRFSAERPKGSFSTLEIQRTEQGDSAMYLCASSLWGSQETQYFGPGTRLLVL.

The rearrangement links TRBV27 to TRBJ2-1; D might be TRBD2 (5 bases). The germline V and J ends were trimmed by 6 bases and 6 bases, with 18 bases remaining between them. Germline lookup yields CDR1 MNHEY and CDR2 SMNVEV (reference sequence). The CDR3 totals 15 residues. This CDR3 is CASRTSGRAFNEQFF. CDR3 nucleotides: TGTGCCAGCAGGACCAGCGGAAGGGCCTTCAATGAGCAGTTCTTC.

This sequence joins TRBV29-1 and TRBJ2-2; D remains ambiguous. V was trimmed by 3 bases and J by 1 base, leaving 6 bases between them. The germline V gene encodes CDR1 SQVTM and CDR2 ANQGSEA. The CDR3 has 13 amino acids. The CDR3 is CSVELLNTGELFF. In DNA, the CDR3 is TGCAGCGTTGAGCTACTGAACACCGGGGAGCTGTTTTTT.

The chain recombines TRBV21-1 with TRBJ2-3; the table assigns TRBD2, which was not confirmed against the DNA. TRBV21-1 is labeled a pseudogene. This CDR3 spans 14 amino acids. The CDR3 loop reads CASSTTRGTDTQYF. The DNA for the CDR3 is TGTGCCAGCAGCACTACTAGAGGGACAGATACGCAGTATTTT.